This is a list of T cell receptor beta chains from one sample in a study of T cell responses to AZD1222 COVID-19 vaccine. Method: immunoSEQ multiplex PCR; TCRdb's copy keeps in-frame clones and lacks some. The sample holds about 67,000 clones, 84% seen once. Source: peripheral blood, taken on day 0 of AZD1222 vaccination. These receptor sequences come from an adult in good health. Each CDR3 is given with its conserved first and last residue. The order of the fields is D gene, clone size, J gene, V gene, CDR3 protein, CDR3 DNA. The D gene is left open where the match is weak. For some rows the clone size is stated as once, few or many, or as a class when expanded; others skip it.

d_gene: TRBD1
abundance: .
j_gene: TRBJ1-1
v_gene: TRBV25-1
CDR3aa: CASSDGTGQNTEAFF
CDR3nt: TGTGCCAGCAGTGACGGGACAGGACAGAACACTGAAGCTTTCTTT

d_gene: .
abundance: .
j_gene: TRBJ2-6
v_gene: TRBV27
CDR3aa: CASSLKKAPPGANVLTF
CDR3nt: TGTGCCAGCAGTTTAAAAAAGGCTCCCCCCGGGGCCAACGTCCTGACTTTC

d_gene: .
abundance: .
j_gene: TRBJ1-1
v_gene: TRBV7-2
CDR3aa: CASSLGITEAFF
CDR3nt: TGTGCCAGCAGCTTAGGTATCACTGAAGCTTTCTTT

d_gene: .
abundance: .
j_gene: TRBJ1-5
v_gene: TRBV19
CDR3aa: CASRMWTSHQPQHF
CDR3nt: TGTGCCAGCCGGATGTGGACAAGCCATCAGCCCCAGCATTTT

d_gene: .
abundance: .
j_gene: TRBJ1-5
v_gene: TRBV6-5
CDR3aa: CASSYRLNQPQHF
CDR3nt: TGTGCCAGCAGTTACCGGCTGAATCAGCCCCAGCATTTT

d_gene: .
abundance: .
j_gene: TRBJ1-2
v_gene: TRBV27
CDR3aa: CASSRYLGTAYGYTF
CDR3nt: TGTGCCAGCAGTAGATATCTCGGGACTGCTTATGGCTACACCTTC

d_gene: .
abundance: .
j_gene: TRBJ2-1
v_gene: TRBV24-1
CDR3aa: CATSDLGGPYNEQFF
CDR3nt: TGTGCCACCAGTGATTTAGGCGGACCGTACAATGAGCAGTTCTTC

d_gene: .
abundance: .
j_gene: TRBJ1-2
v_gene: TRBV4-3
CDR3aa: CASSQDRQLHYGYTF
CDR3nt: TGCGCCAGCAGCCAAGACCGACAGCTACACTATGGCTACACCTTC

d_gene: TRBD2
abundance: .
j_gene: TRBJ2-3
v_gene: TRBV7-2
CDR3aa: CASSLGASGSTDTQYF
CDR3nt: TGTGCCAGCAGCTTAGGTGCTAGCGGGAGCACAGATACGCAGTATTTT

d_gene: TRBD1
abundance: .
j_gene: TRBJ2-7
v_gene: TRBV7-3
CDR3aa: CASSPQDRGLSTYEQYF
CDR3nt: TGTGCCAGCAGCCCCCAGGACAGGGGGCTTTCAACCTACGAGCAGTACTTC

d_gene: .
abundance: .
j_gene: TRBJ1-3
v_gene: TRBV7-6
CDR3aa: CASSLGGPSSGNTIYF
CDR3nt: TGTGCCAGCAGCTTAGGTGGGCCGAGCTCTGGAAACACCATATATTTT

d_gene: TRBD1
abundance: .
j_gene: TRBJ1-3
v_gene: TRBV4-1
CDR3aa: CASSQGDRSSSGNTIYF
CDR3nt: TGCGCCAGCAGCCAAGGGGACAGATCATCCTCTGGAAACACCATATATTTT

d_gene: .
abundance: .
j_gene: TRBJ1-2
v_gene: TRBV7-2
CDR3aa: CASSFSRTEGYTF
CDR3nt: TGTGCCAGCAGCTTCTCCAGGACGGAAGGCTACACCTTC

d_gene: .
abundance: .
j_gene: TRBJ2-1
v_gene: TRBV7-6
CDR3aa: CASSLAGGNYNEQFF
CDR3nt: TGTGCCAGCAGCCTCGCCGGGGGAAACTACAATGAGCAGTTCTTC

d_gene: .
abundance: .
j_gene: TRBJ1-1
v_gene: TRBV6-4
CDR3aa: CASSETWNTEAFF
CDR3nt: TGTGCCAGCAGCGAAACATGGAACACTGAAGCTTTCTTT

d_gene: .
abundance: few
j_gene: TRBJ2-2
v_gene: TRBV7-2
CDR3aa: CASSLGGGPVGGELFF
CDR3nt: TGTGCCAGCAGCTTAGGAGGCGGGCCGGTGGGCGGGGAGCTGTTTTTT

d_gene: .
abundance: .
j_gene: TRBJ1-5
v_gene: TRBV16
CDR3aa: CASSLPGTIANQPQHF
CDR3nt: TGTGCCAGCAGCCTCCCCGGGACAATTGCCAATCAGCCCCAGCATTTT

d_gene: .
abundance: .
j_gene: TRBJ2-3
v_gene: TRBV7-2
CDR3aa: CASSLRPIGADTQYF
CDR3nt: TGTGCCAGCAGCTTGCGACCTATTGGGGCAGATACGCAGTATTTT

d_gene: .
abundance: .
j_gene: TRBJ2-7
v_gene: TRBV7-9
CDR3aa: CASMLLGGYEQYF
CDR3nt: TGTGCCAGCATGCTCCTCGGGGGCTACGAGCAGTACTTC

d_gene: .
abundance: .
j_gene: TRBJ1-2
v_gene: TRBV30
CDR3aa: CAWSVLGRGGYTF
CDR3nt: TGTGCCTGGAGTGTCCTCGGGAGGGGCGGCTACACCTTC

d_gene: .
abundance: .
j_gene: TRBJ2-6
v_gene: TRBV25-1
CDR3aa: CASSAGAGANVLTF
CDR3nt: TGTGCCAGCAGTGCAGGGGCTGGGGCCAACGTCCTGACTTTC

d_gene: TRBD1
abundance: once
j_gene: TRBJ2-5
v_gene: TRBV7-9
CDR3aa: CASSSRGQIQETQYF
CDR3nt: TGTGCCAGCAGCTCCAGGGGACAGATCCAAGAGACCCAGTACTTC

d_gene: TRBD2
abundance: .
j_gene: TRBJ2-3
v_gene: TRBV7-2
CDR3aa: CASSSRTSGRDPQYF
CDR3nt: TGTGCCAGCAGCTCCCGGACTAGCGGGAGAGATCCGCAGTATTTT

d_gene: .
abundance: .
j_gene: TRBJ1-1
v_gene: TRBV29-1
CDR3aa: CSVVGTEGLVWDTEAFF
CDR3nt: TGCAGCGTTGTGGGGACCGAGGGTCTGGTGTGGGACACTGAAGCTTTCTTT

d_gene: .
abundance: .
j_gene: TRBJ2-7
v_gene: TRBV9
CDR3aa: CASSVGQLPSYEQYF
CDR3nt: TGTGCCAGCAGCGTAGGGCAGTTACCCTCCTACGAGCAGTACTTC

d_gene: .
abundance: .
j_gene: TRBJ1-4
v_gene: TRBV7-9
CDR3aa: CASSLGGGGEKLFF
CDR3nt: TGTGCCAGCAGCTTAGGAGGGGGTGGCGAAAAACTGTTTTTT

d_gene: .
abundance: .
j_gene: TRBJ1-2
v_gene: TRBV6-6
CDR3aa: CASSEGRKGVYGYTF
CDR3nt: TGTGCCAGCAGCGAGGGACGGAAGGGGGTCTATGGCTACACCTTC

d_gene: .
abundance: .
j_gene: TRBJ2-7
v_gene: TRBV24-1
CDR3aa: CATSASKNSYEQYF
CDR3nt: TGTGCCACCAGTGCTTCCAAAAACTCCTACGAGCAGTACTTC

d_gene: .
abundance: .
j_gene: TRBJ2-6
v_gene: TRBV6-5
CDR3aa: CASSTDRSGANVLTF
CDR3nt: TGTGCCAGCAGTACCGACAGGTCTGGGGCCAACGTCCTGACTTTC

d_gene: TRBD1
abundance: few
j_gene: TRBJ1-2
v_gene: TRBV27
CDR3aa: CASSSPGQMYGYTF
CDR3nt: TGTGCCAGCAGCTCCCCGGGACAGATGTATGGCTACACCTTC

d_gene: TRBD1
abundance: .
j_gene: TRBJ2-1
v_gene: TRBV5-6
CDR3aa: CASSFDRGEYYNEQFF
CDR3nt: TGTGCCAGCAGCTTCGACAGGGGTGAGTACTACAATGAGCAGTTCTTC

d_gene: .
abundance: .
j_gene: TRBJ2-1
v_gene: TRBV5-6
CDR3aa: CASSHTYNEQFF
CDR3nt: TGTGCCAGCAGCCATACATACAATGAGCAGTTCTTC

d_gene: .
abundance: .
j_gene: TRBJ2-3
v_gene: TRBV9
CDR3aa: CASSVGPDYTQYF
CDR3nt: TGTGCCAGCAGCGTAGGCCCGGACTATACGCAGTATTTT

d_gene: .
abundance: few
j_gene: TRBJ1-1
v_gene: TRBV4-3
CDR3aa: CASSQKVKGAEAFF
CDR3nt: TGCGCCAGCAGCCAGAAGGTGAAGGGGGCTGAAGCTTTCTTT

d_gene: .
abundance: .
j_gene: TRBJ2-5
v_gene: TRBV29-1
CDR3aa: CSVELRGSGETQYF
CDR3nt: TGCAGCGTTGAGCTTCGGGGGAGTGGGGAGACCCAGTACTTC

d_gene: .
abundance: .
j_gene: TRBJ1-5
v_gene: TRBV10-1
CDR3aa: CASRLRGDWKPQHF
CDR3nt: TGCGCCAGCAGACTTCGCGGGGATTGGAAGCCCCAGCATTTT

d_gene: TRBD1
abundance: .
j_gene: TRBJ1-5
v_gene: TRBV28
CDR3aa: CASSSGQGNNQPQHF
CDR3nt: TGTGCCAGCAGTTCAGGACAGGGGAACAATCAGCCCCAGCATTTT

d_gene: TRBD2
abundance: once
j_gene: TRBJ2-5
v_gene: TRBV16
CDR3aa: CARSRTSGMGAQYF
CDR3nt: TGTGCCCGCAGCCGGACTAGCGGGATGGGGGCCCAGTACTTC

d_gene: .
abundance: .
j_gene: TRBJ1-2
v_gene: TRBV30
CDR3aa: CAWSVLGNHGYTF
CDR3nt: TGTGCCTGGAGTGTACTAGGGAACCATGGCTACACCTTC

d_gene: .
abundance: .
j_gene: TRBJ1-1
v_gene: TRBV11-2
CDR3aa: CASSLEMGMGTEAFF
CDR3nt: TGTGCCAGCAGCTTAGAAATGGGTATGGGCACTGAAGCTTTCTTT

d_gene: TRBD2
abundance: once
j_gene: TRBJ2-3
v_gene: TRBV28
CDR3aa: CASSEAGGPFTDTQYF
CDR3nt: TGTGCCAGCAGCGAAGCGGGAGGGCCTTTCACAGATACGCAGTATTTT

d_gene: .
abundance: .
j_gene: TRBJ1-2
v_gene: TRBV21-1
CDR3aa: CASSKRSGVGYTF
CDR3nt: TGTGCCAGCAGCAAGAGGTCAGGGGTCGGCTACACCTTC

d_gene: TRBD2
abundance: .
j_gene: TRBJ2-1
v_gene: TRBV10-3
CDR3aa: CAISESGVNEQFF
CDR3nt: TGTGCCATCAGTGAGAGCGGGGTCAATGAGCAGTTCTTC

d_gene: TRBD1
abundance: once
j_gene: TRBJ2-4
v_gene: TRBV7-9
CDR3aa: CASSLGTGRNIQYF
CDR3nt: TGTGCCAGCAGCTTAGGGACAGGGAGGAACATTCAGTACTTC

d_gene: TRBD1
abundance: .
j_gene: TRBJ1-2
v_gene: TRBV28
CDR3aa: CASSALGQVYGYTF
CDR3nt: TGTGCCAGCAGTGCCCTCGGACAGGTATATGGCTACACCTTC

d_gene: .
abundance: .
j_gene: TRBJ2-1
v_gene: TRBV27
CDR3aa: CASTSSSSYNEQFF
CDR3nt: TGTGCCAGCACATCATCAAGCTCCTACAATGAGCAGTTCTTC

d_gene: .
abundance: .
j_gene: TRBJ2-7
v_gene: TRBV7-8
CDR3aa: CASSLESSYEQYF
CDR3nt: TGTGCCAGCAGCTTAGAGAGCTCCTACGAGCAGTACTTC

d_gene: .
abundance: .
j_gene: TRBJ1-4
v_gene: TRBV5-5
CDR3aa: CASKEGFPTANEKLFF
CDR3nt: TGTGCCAGCAAGGAGGGGTTTCCAACCGCTAATGAAAAACTGTTTTTT

d_gene: TRBD1
abundance: .
j_gene: TRBJ1-2
v_gene: TRBV15
CDR3aa: CATSRNKQGHYGYTF
CDR3nt: TGTGCCACCAGCAGAAACAAACAGGGGCACTATGGCTACACCTTC